This TCR beta chain came from a study of T-cell reconstitution after alpha-beta-depleted transplantation in children. Unique molecular identifiers were used to barcode this TCRbeta library. TCRdb independently ran MiXCR on the PCR reads; one entry per CDR3 protein. The data show about 260,000 distinct CDR3 sequences, 6.5% to 9% seen once. V lost 0 bases to trimming and J lost 1 base, with 13 bases between them. The CDR3 loop spans 16 amino acids. Germline values: CDR1 DFQATT, CDR2 SNEGSKA (reference sequence). This clonotype was seen many times. The gene calls are TRBV20-1 and TRBJ1-5; no firm D call. The sample in question was PBMCs, mostly from graft donor cells, obtained 180 days after TCRalphabeta/CD19-depleted stem cell transplant. The origin of this receptor is a male patient between 5 and 17 years old who had a stem cell transplant for acute lymphoblastic leukemia, so the T cells may come from the graft donor. The CDR3 nucleotides read TGCAGTGCTAGAGAAGGCAGGTTATCGAGCAATCAGCCCCAGCATTTT. Translation: CSAREGRLSSNQPQHF.